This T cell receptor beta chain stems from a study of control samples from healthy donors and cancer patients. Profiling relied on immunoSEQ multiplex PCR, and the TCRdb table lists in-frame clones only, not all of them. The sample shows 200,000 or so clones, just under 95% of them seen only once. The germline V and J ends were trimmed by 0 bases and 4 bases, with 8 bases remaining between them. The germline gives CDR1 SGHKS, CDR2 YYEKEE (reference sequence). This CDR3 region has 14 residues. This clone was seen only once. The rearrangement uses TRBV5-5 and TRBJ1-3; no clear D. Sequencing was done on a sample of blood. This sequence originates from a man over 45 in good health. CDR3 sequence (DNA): TGTGCCAGCAGCTTGGCCCACCGGGGAAACACCATATATTTT. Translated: CASSLAHRGNTIYF. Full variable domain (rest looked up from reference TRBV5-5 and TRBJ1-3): DAGVTQSPTHLIKTRGQQVTLRCSPISGHKSVSWYQQVLGQGPQFIFQYYEKEERGRGNFPDRFSARQFPNYSSELNVNALLLGDSALYLCASSLAHRGNTIYFGEGSWLTVV.